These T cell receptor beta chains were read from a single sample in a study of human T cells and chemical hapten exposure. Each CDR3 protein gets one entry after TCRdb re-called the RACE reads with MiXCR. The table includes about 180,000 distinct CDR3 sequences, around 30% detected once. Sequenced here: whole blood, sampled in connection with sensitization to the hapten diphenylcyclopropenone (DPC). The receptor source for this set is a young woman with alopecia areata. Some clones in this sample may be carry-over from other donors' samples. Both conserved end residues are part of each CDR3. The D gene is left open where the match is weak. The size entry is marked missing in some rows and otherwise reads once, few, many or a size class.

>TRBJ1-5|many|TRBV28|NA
TGTGCCAGCAGTTTAGGGGACAGCAATCAGCCCCAGCATTTT
CASSLGDSNQPQHF
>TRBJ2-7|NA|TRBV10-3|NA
TGTGCCATCAGTGAAGGGGAAGAGCAGTACTTC
CAISEGEEQYF
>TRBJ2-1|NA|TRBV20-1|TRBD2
TGCAGTGCTAGCGGGCTAGCGGAGGAGCAGTTCTTC
CSASGLAEEQFF
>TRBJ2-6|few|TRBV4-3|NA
TGCGCCAGCAGCCAAGATGGTTCGGGGTCGGGCGTCCTGACTTTC
CASSQDGSGSGVLTF
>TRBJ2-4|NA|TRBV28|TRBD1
TGTGCTCACAGGGGGCATATCGAAAACATTCAGTACTTC
CAHRGHIENIQYF
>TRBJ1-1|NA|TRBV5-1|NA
TGCGCCAGCAGCTATGGCCTTCCGAACACTGAAGCTTTCTTT
CASSYGLPNTEAFF
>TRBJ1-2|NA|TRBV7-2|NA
TGTGCCAGCAGCTTAGGAGGGTCCTACGGCTACACCTTC
CASSLGGSYGYTF
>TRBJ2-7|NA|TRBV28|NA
TGTGCCACCGGCATTGGGTCTGCCTACGAGCAGTACTTC
CATGIGSAYEQYF
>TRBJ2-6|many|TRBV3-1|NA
TGTGCCAGCAGCCAAGATTTTGGGGACACCTTCTCTGGGGCCAACGTCCTGACTTTC
CASSQDFGDTFSGANVLTF
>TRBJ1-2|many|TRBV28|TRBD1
TGTGCCAGCAGCCTGCCCGGACAGGGAAACTATGGCTACACCTTC
CASSLPGQGNYGYTF
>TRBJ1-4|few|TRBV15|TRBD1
TGTGCCACCAGCAGAGCAGACAGGGAAGGACTGTTTTTT
CATSRADREGLFF
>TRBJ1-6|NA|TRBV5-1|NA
TGCGCCAGCAGCCTAGGCACGGGGATAAATTCACCCCTCCACTTT
CASSLGTGINSPLHF
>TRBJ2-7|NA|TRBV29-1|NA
TGCAGCGTTGAGATCGGACAGTACGAGCAGTACTTC
CSVEIGQYEQYF
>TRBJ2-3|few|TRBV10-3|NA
TGTGCCATCGGAGTGTCAGATACGCAGTATTTT
CAIGVSDTQYF
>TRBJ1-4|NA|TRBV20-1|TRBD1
TGCAGTGCTAGCTCCCCGGGACAGGAATTTGGAAAACTGTTTTTT
CSASSPGQEFGKLFF
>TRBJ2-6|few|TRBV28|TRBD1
TGTGCCAGCAGTTTTCAGGGGGCTGGGGCCAACGTCCTGACTTTC
CASSFQGAGANVLTF
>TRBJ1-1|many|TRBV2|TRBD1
TGTGCCAGCGCCCGTGAGGGACTCCAGGGGGACACTGAAGCTTTCTTT
CASAREGLQGDTEAFF
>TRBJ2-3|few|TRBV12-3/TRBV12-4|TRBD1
TGTGCCAGCAGGACAGGGGGATCCACAGATACGCAGTATTTT
CASRTGGSTDTQYF
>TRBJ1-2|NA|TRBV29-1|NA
TGCAGCGTTGAAGTGGGCTATGGCTACACCTTC
CSVEVGYGYTF
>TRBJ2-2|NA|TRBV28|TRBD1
TGTGCCAGCAGTGAAATCCCGGGACAGGGCACCGGGGAGCTGTTTTTT
CASSEIPGQGTGELFF
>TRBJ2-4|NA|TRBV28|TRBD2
TGTGCCAGCATCCCCCCTCGGACTAGCGGAAACATTCAGTACTTC
CASIPPRTSGNIQYF
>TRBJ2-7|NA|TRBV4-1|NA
TGCGCCAGCAGCCAAGAAAGCCACTCCTCCTACGAGCAGTACTTC
CASSQESHSSYEQYF
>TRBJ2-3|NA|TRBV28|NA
TGTGCCAGCACAGGTCTGGGCGTCACAGATACGCAGTATTTT
CASTGLGVTDTQYF
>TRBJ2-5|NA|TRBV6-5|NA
TGTGCCAGCAGTTCGGGGAAGCAGACCCAGTACTTC
CASSSGKQTQYF
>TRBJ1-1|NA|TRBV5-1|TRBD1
TGCGCCAGCAAGGTGACAGGGGAATTGAACACTGAAGCTTTCTTT
CASKVTGELNTEAFF
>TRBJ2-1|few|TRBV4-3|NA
TGCGCCAGCAGCCAAGAAAGTCTGACGCAGGGCGAGCAGTTCTTC
CASSQESLTQGEQFF
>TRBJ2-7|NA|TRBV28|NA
TGTGCCAGCAGTAAGGGGGCGGGGATCTACGAGCAGTACTTC
CASSKGAGIYEQYF
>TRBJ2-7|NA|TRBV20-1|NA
TGCAGTGCTAGAGAGAGGAGCTCCTACGAGCAGTACTTC
CSARERSSYEQYF
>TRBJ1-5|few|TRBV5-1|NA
TGCGCCAGCAGCCCGGGCGACAGCAATCAGCCCCAGCATTTT
CASSPGDSNQPQHF
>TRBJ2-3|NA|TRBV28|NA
TGTGCCAGCAGGTTACTCGGGGGTAGCACAGATACGCAGTATTTT
CASRLLGGSTDTQYF
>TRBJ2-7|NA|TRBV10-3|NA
TGTGCCATCAGTGAGATTCGGGGCTACGAGCAGTACTTC
CAISEIRGYEQYF
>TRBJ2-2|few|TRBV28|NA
TGTGCCAGCAGTTACCCCAGGCCGCGGGGCACCGGGGAGCTGTTTTTT
CASSYPRPRGTGELFF
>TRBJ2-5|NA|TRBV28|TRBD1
TGTGCCAGCAGTTTATCTCGGGACAGGGGGCGAGGTCAAGAGACCCAGTACTTC
CASSLSRDRGRGQETQYF
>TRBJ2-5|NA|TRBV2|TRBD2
TGTGCCAGCAGTGGTCGTCGGACTAGCGGGAGGGCCCGCGAGACCCAGTACTTC
CASSGRRTSGRARETQYF
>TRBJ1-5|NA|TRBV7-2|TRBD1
TGTGCCAGCACCCTTACAGGGGGCACCCAGCCCCAGCATTTT
CASTLTGGTQPQHF
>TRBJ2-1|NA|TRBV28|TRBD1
TGTGCCAGCAGCCACAGGGGGCGCGAAAATGAGCAGTTCTTC
CASSHRGRENEQFF
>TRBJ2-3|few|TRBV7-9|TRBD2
TGTGCCAGCAGCCTCACTAGCGCGGCAGATACGCAGTATTTT
CASSLTSAADTQYF
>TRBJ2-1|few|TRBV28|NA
TGTGCCAGCAGTAGACTAATCACGTTCTTC
CASSRLITFF
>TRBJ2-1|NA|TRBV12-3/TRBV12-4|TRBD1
TGTGCCAGCTTCCAGGGGGCCCCCTACAATGAGCAGTTCTTC
CASFQGAPYNEQFF